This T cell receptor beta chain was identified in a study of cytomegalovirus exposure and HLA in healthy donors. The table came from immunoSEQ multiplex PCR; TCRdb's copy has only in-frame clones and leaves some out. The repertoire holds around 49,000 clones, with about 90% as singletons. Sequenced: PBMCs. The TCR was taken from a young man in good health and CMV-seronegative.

The CDR3 region is CASSRTDTQYF. Here the CDR3 DNA reads TGTGCCAGCAGCCGGACAGATACGCAGTATTTT. The rearrangement joins TRBV5-5 to TRBJ2-3, with no clear D. This CDR3 region has 11 residues. Between the trimmed V and J ends, which lost 4 bases and 3 bases, there was a span of 3 bases. The germline gives CDR1 SGHKS, CDR2 YYEKEE (reference sequence).